Below, 9 T cell receptor beta chains from the same sample are listed, as sequenced in a study of cytomegalovirus exposure and HLA in healthy donors. The PCR had 60 Vbeta and 13 Jbeta primers. Generated by immunoSEQ multiplex PCR, the TCRdb table keeps only in-frame clones and is missing some. The sample consists of roughly 82,000 clones, 65% to 80% of them appearing once. Source material: PBMCs. The source of these receptors is a woman in her 40s in good health and CMV-seropositive.

V is TRBV7-2 and J is TRBJ1-5; D is uncertain. V lost 3 bases to trimming and J lost 2 bases, with 8 bases between them. CDR3 size: 14 residues. Germline V gene data show CDR1 as SGHTA and CDR2 as FQGNSA. CDR3 residues: CASSFNSGNQPQHF. For the CDR3, the DNA is TGTGCCAGCAGCTTTAACTCGGGCAATCAGCCCCAGCATTTT.

V is TRBV5-1 and J is TRBJ2-2, with no clear D. The V end lost 1 base, the J end lost 4 bases, and 11 bases lay between the germline ends. This CDR3 has 15 amino acids. From germline, CDR1 is SGHRS and CDR2 YFSETQ. The CDR3 loop is CASSLKEPGTGELFF. The CDR3 DNA reads as TGCGCCAGCAGCTTGAAAGAGCCAGGCACCGGGGAGCTGTTTTTT.

This chain joins TRBV11-2 and TRBJ2-3; tentatively, D is TRBD2 (5 bases). This CDR3 contains 16 residues. Trimming took 1 base from V and 0 from J, leaving 11 bases between them. The germline V gene has CDR1 SGHAT and CDR2 FQNNGV. CDR3 in DNA: TGTGCCAGCAGCTTAGCTGGGCGGGTTAGCACAGATACGCAGTATTTT. Protein sequence: CASSLAGRVSTDTQYF.

V gene TRBV6-5 combines with J gene TRBJ1-1, with 9 bases fitting TRBD1. CDR3 length equals 13 residues. J was trimmed by 11 bases and V by 3 bases; bases with no gene match: 7. The germline gives CDR1 MNHEY, CDR2 SVGAGI. The CDR3 protein is CASSYTGTGNAFF. CDR3 in DNA: TGTGCCAGCAGTTATACCGGGACAGGGAACGCTTTCTTT.

The chain is built from TRBV6-5 and TRBJ2-1; D may be TRBD2 (5 bases). CDR3 length: 14 amino acids. The germline V gene encodes CDR1 MNHEY and CDR2 SVGAGI. V lost 5 bases to trimming and J lost 0 bases, with 8 bases between them. In nucleotides, the CDR3 is TGTGCCAGCAGTATTAGCGACTCCTACAATGAGCAGTTCTTC. Amino acids: CASSISDSYNEQFF.

The rearrangement links TRBV5-1 to TRBJ2-7; D is undetermined. CDR1 and CDR2 from the germline V gene are SGHRS and YFSETQ. V was trimmed by 0 bases and J by 3 bases, leaving 10 bases between them. The CDR3 totals 14 residues. CDR3 loop: CASSLGLTYYEQYF. The CDR3 DNA follows: TGCGCCAGCAGCTTGGGACTCACGTACTACGAGCAGTACTTC. Drawing the rest from reference TRBV5-1 and TRBJ2-7, the complete variable domain is KAGVTQTPRYLIKTRGQQVTLSCSPISGHRSVSWYQQTPGQGLQFLFEYFSETQRNKGNFPGRFSGRQFSNSRSEMNVSTLELGDSALYLCASSLGLTYYEQYFGPGTRLTVT.

In its sample, this clone ranks as medium-sized. This sequence joins TRBV6-5 and TRBJ1-5, with TRBD1 as a possible D gene (5 bases). The CDR3 sequence is 13 residues long. The germline CDR1 and CDR2 sequences are MNHEY and SVGAGI. V was shortened by 6 bases and J by 6 bases, with 12 bases between the two germline ends. The CDR3 here is CASSPGTGQPQHF. DNA of the CDR3: TGTGCCAGCAGCCCAGGGACTGGTCAGCCCCAGCATTTT.

The V call is TRBV25-1, the J call TRBJ1-4; 11 nucleotides align to TRBD1. The CDR3 covers 15 residues. V lost 2 bases to trimming and J lost 6 bases; unmatched junction nucleotides: 2. Germline CDR1 reads MGHDK; CDR2 reads SYGVNS. DNA for the CDR3: TGTGCCAGCAGTGAAGGACAGGGGGCGCATGAAAAACTGTTTTTT. Encoded protein: CASSEGQGAHEKLFF.

The J gene is TRBJ1-2, the V gene TRBV7-8, with 7 bases fitting TRBD1. The CDR3 has 14 residues. Germline assignment: CDR1 SGHVS and CDR2 FQNEAQ. J gave up 8 bases and V 1 base, and 7 bases lay outside the gene matches. This CDR3 reads CASSLDRGNDGYTF. DNA for the CDR3: TGTGCCAGCAGCTTAGACAGGGGCAACGACGGCTACACCTTC.